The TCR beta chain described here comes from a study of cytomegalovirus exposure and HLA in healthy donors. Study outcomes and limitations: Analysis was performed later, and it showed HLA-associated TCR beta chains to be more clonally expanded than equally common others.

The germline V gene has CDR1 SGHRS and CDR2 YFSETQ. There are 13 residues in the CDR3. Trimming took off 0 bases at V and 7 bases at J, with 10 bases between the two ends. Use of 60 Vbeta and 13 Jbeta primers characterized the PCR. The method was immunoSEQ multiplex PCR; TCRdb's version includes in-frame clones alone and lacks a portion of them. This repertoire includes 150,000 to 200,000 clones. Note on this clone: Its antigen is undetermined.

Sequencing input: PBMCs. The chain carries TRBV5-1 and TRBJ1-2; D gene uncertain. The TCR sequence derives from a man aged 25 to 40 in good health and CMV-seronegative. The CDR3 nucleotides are TGCGCCAGCAGCTTGGGCCAGCAGCGTGGCTACACCTTC. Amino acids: CASSLGQQRGYTF.